The sequence of this T cell receptor (beta chain) was determined in a study of shared clonotypes between healthy human individuals. Turning to the study itself: There were three CD4 naive, three CD4 memory, two CD8 naive and one CD8 memory plates per donor.

The method was immunoSEQ multiplex PCR; TCRdb's version includes in-frame clones alone and lacks a portion of them. The sample yields 550,000 to 750,000 clones, just over 90% seen once. CD8 cells regarded as naive lacked CD45RO, were positively chosen for CCR7, and omitted terminally differentiated effector memory CD45RA+ cells. Per germline, CDR1 SGDLS and CDR2 YYNGEE. V gave up 6 bases and J gave up 7 bases, with 13 bases separating them. This CDR3 comprises 12 residues. Sequences were obtained from naive CD8+ T cells sorted from blood. The chain employs TRBV9 and TRBJ1-2, with D unresolved. This sequence originates from a man under 40 in good health. The CDR3 reads CASNSVNLGYTF. The CDR3 DNA reads TGTGCCAGCAATTCGGTGAATCTTGGCTACACCTTC.